The clone carrying this T cell receptor beta chain has a single count. Within the sample, other DNA sequences also encode this same CDR3. The CDR3 totals 12 residues. J was trimmed by 3 bases and V by 8 bases; bases with no gene match: 1. The germline V gene encodes CDR1 SNHLY and CDR2 FYNNEI. This specimen belongs to a study of OX40 agonist ivuxolimab in advanced cancers. Across the study: Patients were treated with ivuxolimab, an agonistic anti-OX40 (CD134) antibody.

Clones were sequenced by immunoSEQ multiplex PCR, and TCRdb holds only the in-frame ones, with some missing. This sample carries 55,000 to 70,000 clones, 82% of them seen once, and the ten largest clones take roughly a tenth. V gene TRBV2 combines with J gene TRBJ1-2; TRBD1 matches at 9 bases. This TCR derives from an adult with an advanced solid tumor such as melanoma, head and neck, liver or kidney cancer. The material sequenced was CD4+ or CD8+ T cells sorted from blood, taken in a trial of the OX40 agonist ivuxolimab. The CDR3 coding sequence is TGTGCCAGCCGGGACAGGGACTATGGCTACACCTTC. Amino acids: CASRDRDYGYTF. Drawing the rest from reference TRBV2 and TRBJ1-2, the complete variable domain is EPEVTQTPSHQVTQMGQEVILRCVPISNHLYFYWYRQILGQKVEFLVSFYNNEISEKSEIFDDQFSVERPDGSNFTLKIRSTKLEDSAMYFCASRDRDYGYTFGSGTRLTVV.